This TCR beta chain emerged from a study of shared clonotypes between healthy human individuals. About the research overall: Donors consisted of two women and three men between 18 and 49.

Regarding this clone: The target antigen is unknown.

Among the unsorted PBMC samples, replicate PCRs used around 0.3 ug DNA, roughly 33,000 T cell genomes. The data were produced by immunoSEQ multiplex PCR, yet TCRdb's version contains in-frame clones alone and is incomplete. There are hundreds of thousands of clones in the sample; 79% occur only once, and under 15% lies in the top ten. General study results and limits: Donor scarcity curtailed the genetic and exposure-history diversity represented herein.

Trimming removed 5 bases at V and 1 base at J, with 7 bases between. CDR1 and CDR2 (germline): SGHTA, FQGTGA. The CDR3 runs 13 residues. J is TRBJ2-3 and V is TRBV7-3; D unclear. The sequencing sample was made of PBMCs. This clonotype was sampled from a woman in her 40s in good health. Some clones in this sample may be carry-over from other donors' samples. The DNA for the CDR3 is TGTGCCAGCAGCAGGGTTCGCACAGATACGCAGTATTTT. Protein product: CASSRVRTDTQYF.